The sequence of this TCR beta chain was determined in a study of blood T cell repertoires in COVID-19. CDR1 is MDHEN, CDR2 SYDVKM, per germline. The trim removed 2 bases at V and 4 bases at J, leaving 19 bases unmatched. CDR3 size: 20 residues. Data came from immunoSEQ multiplex PCR; TCRdb stores just in-frame clones and leaves some out. The sample consists of 200,000 to 300,000 clones, around nine tenths of them appearing once. The sequencing input was PBMCs or T cells enriched from blood (not recorded which). The clonotype comes from a woman between 18 and 29 years old who had recovered from COVID-19. This rearrangement joins TRBV28 to TRBJ2-5, with 10 bases aligning to TRBD1. CDR3 nucleotide sequence: TGTGCCAGCAGTTTAATGGGGACCCGACAGGGGGCTAAAAGGGGAGAGACCCAGTACTTC. This encodes CASSLMGTRQGAKRGETQYF.